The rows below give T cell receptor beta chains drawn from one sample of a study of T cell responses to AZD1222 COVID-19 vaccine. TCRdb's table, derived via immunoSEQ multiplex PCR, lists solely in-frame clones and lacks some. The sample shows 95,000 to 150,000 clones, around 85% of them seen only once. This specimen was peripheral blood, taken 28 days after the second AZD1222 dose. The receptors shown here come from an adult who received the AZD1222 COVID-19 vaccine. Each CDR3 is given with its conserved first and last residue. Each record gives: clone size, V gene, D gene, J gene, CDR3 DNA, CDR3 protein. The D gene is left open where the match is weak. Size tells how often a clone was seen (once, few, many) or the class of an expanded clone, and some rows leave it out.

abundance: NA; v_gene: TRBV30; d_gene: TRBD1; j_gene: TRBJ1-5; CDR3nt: TGTGCCTGGAGTGGTGGACAGGGAAATAGCAATCAGCCCCAGCATTTT; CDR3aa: CAWSGGQGNSNQPQHF
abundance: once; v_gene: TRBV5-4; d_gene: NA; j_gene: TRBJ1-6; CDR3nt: TGTGCCAGCAGCTTGGGCACTGGGACTCCTTCACCCCTCCACTTT; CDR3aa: CASSLGTGTPSPLHF
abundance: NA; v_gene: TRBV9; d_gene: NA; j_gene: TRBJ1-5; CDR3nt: TGTGCCAGCAGCGTAGGCCCCCAGGCGGGGAATTTACAGCCCCAGCATTTT; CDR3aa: CASSVGPQAGNLQPQHF
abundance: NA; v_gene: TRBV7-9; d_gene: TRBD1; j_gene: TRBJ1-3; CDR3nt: TGTGCCAGCAGCTTAGGCCGGGACAGCTCTGGAAACACCATATATTTT; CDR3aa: CASSLGRDSSGNTIYF
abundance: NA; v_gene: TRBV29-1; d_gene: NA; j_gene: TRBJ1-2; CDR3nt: TGCAGCGTTGAAGATCAGGGCGCTTTAGGCTACACCTTC; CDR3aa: CSVEDQGALGYTF
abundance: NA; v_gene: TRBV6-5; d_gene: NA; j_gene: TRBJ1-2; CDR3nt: TGTGCCAGCAGTTTCGATTCTCAATGGCTCAACTATGGCTACACCTTC; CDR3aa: CASSFDSQWLNYGYTF
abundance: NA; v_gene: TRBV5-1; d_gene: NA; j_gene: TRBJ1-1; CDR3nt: TGCGCCAGCAGCTTTTCCGCGAACACTGAAGCTTTCTTT; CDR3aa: CASSFSANTEAFF
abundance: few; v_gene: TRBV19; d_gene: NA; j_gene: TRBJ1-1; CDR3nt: TGTGCCAGTAGTACCCGAGAGGCGAACACTGAAGCTTTCTTT; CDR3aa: CASSTREANTEAFF
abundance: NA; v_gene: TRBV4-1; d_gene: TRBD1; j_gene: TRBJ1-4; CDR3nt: TGCGCCAGCAGCCAAGGGACCCTCGGTGTAGGGGGCAATGAAAAACTGTTTTTT; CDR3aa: CASSQGTLGVGGNEKLFF
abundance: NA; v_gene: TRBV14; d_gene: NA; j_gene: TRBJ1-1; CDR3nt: TGTGCCAGCAGCCAAGCAGGTGAAGCTTTCTTT; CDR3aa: CASSQAGEAFF